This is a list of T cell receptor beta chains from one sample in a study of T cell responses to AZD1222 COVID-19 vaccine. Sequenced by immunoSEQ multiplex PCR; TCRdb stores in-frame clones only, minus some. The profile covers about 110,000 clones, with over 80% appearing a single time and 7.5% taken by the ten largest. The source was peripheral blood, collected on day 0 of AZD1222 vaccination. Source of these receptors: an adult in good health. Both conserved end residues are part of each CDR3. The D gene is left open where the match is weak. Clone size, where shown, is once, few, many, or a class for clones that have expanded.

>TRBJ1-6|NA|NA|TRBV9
CASSAQPTGFRSPLHF
TGTGCCAGCAGCGCCCAACCAACAGGATTTCGTTCACCCCTCCACTTT
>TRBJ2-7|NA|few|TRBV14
CASSQTGARIYEQYF
TGTGCCAGCAGCCAGACGGGGGCGCGGATTTACGAGCAGTACTTC
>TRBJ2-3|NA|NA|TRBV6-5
CASTHEGGSTDTQYF
TGTGCCAGCACTCATGAGGGCGGGAGCACAGATACGCAGTATTTT
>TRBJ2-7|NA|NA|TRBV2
CASKVEYEQYF
TGTGCCAGCAAGGTGGAATACGAGCAGTACTTC
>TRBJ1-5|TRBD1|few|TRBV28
CASSLTGAWKQPQHF
TGTGCCAGCAGTCTTACAGGGGCGTGGAAACAGCCCCAGCATTTT
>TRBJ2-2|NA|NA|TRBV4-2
CASSPGTSTGELFF
TGTGCCAGCAGCCCCGGGACTTCCACCGGGGAGCTGTTTTTT
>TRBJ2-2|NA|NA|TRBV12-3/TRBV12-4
CASMLTGELFF
TGTGCCAGCATGTTGACCGGGGAGCTGTTTTTT
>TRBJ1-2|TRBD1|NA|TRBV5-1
CASSTGGAGYTF
TGCGCCAGCAGCACAGGGGGCGCGGGCTACACCTTC
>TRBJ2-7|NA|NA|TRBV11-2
CASSLRDQASYEQYF
TGTGCCAGCAGCTTAAGGGACCAGGCCTCCTACGAGCAGTACTTC
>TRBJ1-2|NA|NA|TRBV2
CASSEVRSYTF
TGTGCCAGCAGTGAAGTTAGGTCCTACACCTTC
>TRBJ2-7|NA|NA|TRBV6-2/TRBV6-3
CASSSLPIYEQYF
TGTGCCAGCAGTTCTCTTCCTATCTACGAGCAGTACTTC
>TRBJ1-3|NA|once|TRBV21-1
CASSKVGLSDTIYF
TGTGCCAGCAGCAAAGTGGGCCTCTCGGACACCATATATTTT
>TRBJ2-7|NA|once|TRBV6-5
CASRLRAGSYEQYF
TGTGCCAGCAGACTAAGGGCGGGATCCTACGAGCAGTACTTC
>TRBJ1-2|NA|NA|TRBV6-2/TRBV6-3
CASSTRRIHINYGYTF
TGTGCCAGCAGTACACGCCGAATACATATAAACTATGGCTACACCTTC
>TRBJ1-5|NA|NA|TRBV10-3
CATTTGNQPQHF
TGTGCCACTACAACGGGGAATCAGCCCCAGCATTTT
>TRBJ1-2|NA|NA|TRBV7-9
CASRIRTSGYTF
TGTGCCAGCAGGATACGGACTTCTGGCTACACCTTC
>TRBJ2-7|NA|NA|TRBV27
CASSLQGPRGEQYF
TGTGCCAGCAGTTTGCAGGGGCCCCGGGGCGAGCAGTACTTC
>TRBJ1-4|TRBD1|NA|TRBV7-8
CASSWDRENEKLFF
TGTGCCAGCAGCTGGGACAGGGAAAATGAAAAACTGTTTTTT
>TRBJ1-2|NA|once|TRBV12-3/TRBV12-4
CASSLSGAVGYTF
TGTGCCAGCAGTTTATCGGGGGCGGTGGGCTACACCTTC
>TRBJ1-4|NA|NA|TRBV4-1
CASSSNEKLFF
TGCGCCAGCAGCTCTAATGAAAAACTGTTTTTT
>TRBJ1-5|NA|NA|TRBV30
CAWSPGRDQPQHF
TGTGCCTGGAGCCCGGGACGGGATCAGCCCCAGCATTTT
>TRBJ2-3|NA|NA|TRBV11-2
CASSLGQRQFTDTQYF
TGTGCCAGCAGCTTAGGCCAGCGCCAATTCACAGATACGCAGTATTTT
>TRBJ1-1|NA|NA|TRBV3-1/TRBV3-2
CASSHPIRREPFF
TGTGCCAGCAGCCACCCCATCAGGAGGGAACCTTTCTTT
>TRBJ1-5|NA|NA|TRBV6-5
CASSPASTTPQHF
TGTGCCAGCTCCCCCGCATCGACCACGCCCCAGCATTTT
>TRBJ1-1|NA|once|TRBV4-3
CASSQSVGGKNTEAFF
TGCGCCAGCAGCCAAAGTGTTGGAGGAAAGAACACTGAAGCTTTCTTT
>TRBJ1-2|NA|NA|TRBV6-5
CASSSLGKGYTF
TGTGCCAGCAGCAGTTTGGGAAAGGGCTACACCTTC
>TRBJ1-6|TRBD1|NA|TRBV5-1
CASSGGTGRINSPLHF
TGCGCCAGCAGCGGAGGGACAGGGCGAATTAATTCACCCCTCCACTTT
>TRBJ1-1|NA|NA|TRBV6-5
CASTPNRIGTEAFF
TGTGCCAGCACCCCCAACAGGATTGGGACTGAAGCTTTCTTT
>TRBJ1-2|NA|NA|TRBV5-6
CASSYRGGYYGYTF
TGTGCCAGCAGCTACCGGGGGGGCTACTATGGCTACACCTTC